Detailed here is one T cell receptor (beta chain). Its antigen remains unknown. This entry belongs to a study of shared clonotypes between healthy human individuals. The CDR3 consists of 16 residues. Germline V CDR1 and CDR2: SEHNR, FQNEAQ (reference sequence). V trimming: 3 bases; J trimming: 1 base; junction bases outside the gene matches: 7. Libraries were prepared by immunoSEQ multiplex PCR; TCRdb keeps only in-frame clonotypes and omits some of them. The data show some 2.3 million clones, over 90% seen once. Study-wide results and limits: Genetic and exposure-history diversity was limited by the few donors.

This clonotype was obtained from a man between 18 and 35 years old in good health. Some clones in this sample may be carry-over from other donors' samples. V gene TRBV7-9 combines with J gene TRBJ2-3; 7 bases agree with TRBD1. Sequencing used naive CD4+ T cells from PBMCs. Subset reported: CD45RA+ positively selected. In DNA, the CDR3 is TGTGCCAGCAGCTTGCCGGGACAGAGAGGCACAGATACGCAGTATTTT. The encoded protein is CASSLPGQRGTDTQYF.